Shown below are 18 T cell receptor beta chains from a single sample sequenced in a study of T cells in Graves' hyperthyroidism and ophthalmopathy. RNA transcripts gave rise to amplified TCR beta CDR3 regions. An initial round of RT-PCR targeting the TCR CDR3 relied on the HTBI primer set. TCRdb redid the calling of the multiplex PCR reads with MiXCR, one entry per CDR3 protein. The sample includes roughly 500,000 distinct CDR3 sequences, about half of them seen just once. Sample: peripheral blood or thyroid tissue (not recorded which). These receptors were collected from an adult woman with Graves' disease, either hyperthyroidism or ophthalmopathy (not recorded which).

The chain combines TRBV24-1 with TRBJ2-5; D gene unclear. The CDR3 runs 16 residues. Germline loops: CDR1 KGHDR, CDR2 SFDVKD. The V end was cut by 0 bases, the J end by 3 bases, with 13 bases between. This CDR3 is CATSDLRVTEEETQYF. DNA of the CDR3: TGTGCCACCAGTGATTTGCGGGTAACAGAGGAAGAGACCCAGTACTTC.

Many counts were recorded for this clonotype. J is TRBJ2-5 and V is TRBV10-3; the D is unclear. The germline CDR1 and CDR2 sequences are ENHRY and SYGVKD. CDR3 length equals 14 residues. V lost 10 bases, J lost 3 bases, and 18 bases lay in between. The DNA for the CDR3 is TGTGCCACCGGACCTTCCGGTTCCGAAGAGACCCAGTACTTC. It specifies CATGPSGSEETQYF.

The CDR3 spells CASSYPGQGYGYTF. The CDR3 region has the DNA TGTGCCAGCAGTTACCCCGGACAGGGTTATGGCTACACCTTC. The chain uses TRBV9 and TRBJ1-2, with TRBD1 matching over 8 bases. The length of the CDR3 is 14 residues. V shed 5 bases, J shed 5 bases, and the junction held 8 bases outside the gene matches. CDR1 and CDR2 from the germline V gene are SGDLS and YYNGEE.

This clonotype appeared many times. The CDR3 DNA follows: TGTGCCAGCAGTTTTCGGTATAGCAATCAGCCCCAGCATTTT. It is translated as CASSFRYSNQPQHF. The rearrangement joins TRBV12-3 or TRBV12-4 to TRBJ1-5; D ambiguous. This CDR3 is built from 14 residues. V was cut by 3 bases and J by 0 bases, with 6 bases left in between.

This clonotype showed up just a few times. The chain has TRBV29-1 and TRBJ1-1; D is unclear. This CDR3 spans 13 amino acids. Germline CDR1 and CDR2: SQVTM and ANQGSEA. V gave up 7 bases and J gave up 4 bases, with 16 bases separating them. The CDR3 DNA reads TGCAGCGCGGTGGGCGGACGGGGCACTGAAGCTTTCTTT. It codes for CSAVGGRGTEAFF.

Remarks on this clonotype: One end of the junction fails to match germline, which may point to a read error. The chain links TRBV29-1 to TRBJ1-2; D is unclear. Per the germline V gene, CDR1 is SQVTM and CDR2 is ANQGSEA. The CDR3 is made up of 14 amino acids. The CDR3 here is CGVQTSPSDYGYTF. The CDR3 region has the DNA TGCGGCGTTCAAACTTCCCCGAGTGACTATGGCTACACCTTC.

The table lists this clonotype with many counts. J is TRBJ1-6 and V is TRBV5-1; D is ambiguous. CDR1 and CDR2 from the germline V gene are SGHRS and YFSETQ. The germline V and J ends were trimmed by 7 bases and 3 bases, with 14 bases remaining between them. This CDR3 is 15 amino acids long. The CDR3 protein is CASSDFGVYNSPLHF. CDR3 bases: TGCGCCAGCTCGGATTTTGGAGTCTATAATTCACCCCTCCACTTT.

The sample holds one count of this clonotype. This chain joins TRBV15 and TRBJ2-2; the match to TRBD1 covers 8 bases. Germline values: CDR1 LNHNV, CDR2 YYDKDF (reference sequence). CDR3 length equals 16 residues. Trimming took 5 bases from V and 2 from J; bases not matched to a gene: 7. DNA for the CDR3: TGTGCCACCAGCCCCGACAGGGGACGAAACACCGGGGAGCTGTTTTTT. This translates into CATSPDRGRNTGELFF.

Many counts were recorded for this clonotype. The chain recombines TRBV5-1 with TRBJ2-7; possibly TRBD2 for D (6 bases). Germline values: CDR1 SGHRS, CDR2 YFSETQ. Trimming cost V 6 bases and J 0 bases, with 19 bases left between them. This CDR3 has 16 amino acids. CDR3 protein: CASKSGSGTLSYEQYF. CDR3 DNA sequence: TGCGCCAGCAAATCAGGTAGCGGAACCCTCTCCTACGAGCAGTACTTC.

The V gene is TRBV5-1, the J gene TRBJ1-5; possible D gene TRBD1, 5 bases. The germline V gene has CDR1 SGHRS and CDR2 YFSETQ. Trimming took off 4 bases at V and 6 bases at J, with 20 bases between the two ends. This CDR3 has 16 residues. The CDR3 region is CASSPVVGTAGQPQHF. The CDR3 DNA is TGCGCCAGCAGCCCCGTGGTGGGGACGGCGGGTCAGCCCCAGCATTTT.

The rearrangement uses TRBV7-9 and TRBJ2-2; D ambiguous. Germline V gene lookup returns CDR1 SEHNR and CDR2 FQNEAQ (reference sequence). V lost 5 bases and J 0 bases, leaving 16 bases between the germline ends. CDR3 length equals 17 residues. The chain's CDR3 is CASSTHDGRSNTGELFF. Here the CDR3 DNA reads TGTGCCAGCAGCACCCACGACGGGCGATCGAACACCGGGGAGCTGTTTTTT. Supplemented by reference TRBV7-9 and TRBJ2-2, the full variable domain reads DTGVSQNPRHKITKRGQNVTFRCDPISEHNRLYWYRQTLGQGPEFLTYFQNEAQLEKSRLLSDRFSAERPKGSFSTLEIQRTEQGDSAMYLCASSTHDGRSNTGELFFGEGSRLTVL.

The CDR3 reads CASSVFGTGGYEQYF. For the CDR3, the DNA is TGTGCCAGCAGCGTCTTCGGGACAGGGGGTTACGAGCAGTACTTC. The genes are TRBV7-2 and TRBJ2-7, with TRBD1 matching 11 bases. V shed 5 bases, J shed 4 bases, and the junction held 7 bases outside the gene matches. The CDR3 sequence is 15 residues long. The V gene's germline CDR1 is SGHTA and CDR2 FQGNSA.

The table lists this clonotype with a few counts. The chain combines TRBV29-1 with TRBJ2-7; a possible D gene is TRBD2 (7 bases). The V and J ends lost 7 bases and 0 bases respectively, with 13 bases between them. CDR3 length: 13 residues. CDR1 SQVTM and CDR2 ANQGSEA come from the germline V gene. CDR3 DNA: TGCAGCGGGGGGGGCAGGAGCTCCTACGAGCAGTACTTC. Protein sequence: CSGGGRSSYEQYF.

This clonotype appeared many times. The rearrangement links TRBV19 to TRBJ2-7; weak D call: TRBD1 (5 bases). This CDR3 region has 15 residues. Germline loops: CDR1 LNHDA, CDR2 SQIVND (reference sequence). The V end was cut by 8 bases, the J end by 6 bases, with 23 bases between. The CDR3 is CASRTRTFFECEQYF. The DNA of the CDR3 is TGTGCCAGTCGGACACGTACCTTTTTTGAATGCGAGCAGTACTTC.

This clonotype was counted at least ten times. This chain links TRBV20-1 with TRBJ1-5, with D hard to call. Germline loops: CDR1 DFQATT, CDR2 SNEGSKA (reference sequence). This CDR3 has 15 residues. V lost 3 bases and J 0 bases, leaving 12 bases between the germline ends. The CDR3 protein is CSASHPRNSNQPQHF. CDR3 in DNA: TGCAGTGCTAGCCACCCACGGAATAGCAATCAGCCCCAGCATTTT.

Comments on this clonotype: At one end, the junction sequence differs from germline, possibly due to a read error. V usage is TRBV10-3 and J usage is TRBJ2-2; possibly TRBD1 for D (6 bases). The CDR3 is 12 residues long. Germline CDR1 reads ENHRY; CDR2 reads SYGVKD. This CDR3 is CAISEFGDTLPF. DNA of the CDR3: TGTGCCATCAGTGAGTTCGGGGACACGTTACCTTTT.

V is TRBV7-9 and J is TRBJ2-7, with unresolved D. The CDR3 extends over 12 amino acids. The ends were cut back, 2 bases at V and 6 bases at J, with 8 bases in the middle. Germline V gene data show CDR1 as SEHNR and CDR2 as FQNEAQ (reference sequence). This CDR3 reads CASSLHPVEQYF. CDR3 coding DNA: TGTGCCAGCAGCTTACATCCTGTCGAGCAGTACTTC.

A single count supports this clonotype. The rearrangement joins TRBV20-1 to TRBJ2-2; 14 bases match TRBD2. The CDR3 runs to 16 residues. V trimming: 7 bases; J trimming: 5 bases; junction bases outside the gene matches: 9. CDR1 is DFQATT, CDR2 SNEGSKA, per germline (reference sequence). The CDR3 is CSVPGLAGVGTGELFF. The CDR3 region has the DNA TGCAGTGTTCCGGGACTAGCGGGAGTCGGGACCGGGGAGCTGTTTTTT.